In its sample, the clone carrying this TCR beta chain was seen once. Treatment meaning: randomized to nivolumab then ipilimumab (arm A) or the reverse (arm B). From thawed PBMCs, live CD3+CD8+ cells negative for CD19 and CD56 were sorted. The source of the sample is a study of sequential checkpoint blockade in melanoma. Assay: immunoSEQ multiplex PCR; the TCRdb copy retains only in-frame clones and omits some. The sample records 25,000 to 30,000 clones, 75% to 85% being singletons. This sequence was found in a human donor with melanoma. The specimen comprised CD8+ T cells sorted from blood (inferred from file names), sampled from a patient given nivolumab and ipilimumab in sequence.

Here the CDR3 DNA reads TGCGCCAGCAGCTTCTCCCTAGCGGGCACAGATACGCAGTATTTT. This translates into CASSFSLAGTDTQYF. V gene TRBV5-1 combines with J gene TRBJ2-3; 7 bases are a match to TRBD2. This CDR3 has 15 residues. CDR1 is SGHRS and CDR2 is YFSETQ in the germline V gene. V shed 2 bases and J 1 base; nucleotides not matched to a gene: 4.